These 21 T cell receptor beta chains came from one sample sequenced in a study of human T cells and chemical hapten exposure. MiXCR was run by TCRdb on the RACE reads, yielding one entry per CDR3 protein. The sample yields 95,000 to 150,000 distinct CDR3 sequences, 13% seen once. As for time point: pre-sensitization, week 0. The treatment: therapeutic diphenylcyclopropenone sensitization with weekly scalp DPC. The material sequenced was whole blood, taken in connection with sensitization to the hapten diphenylcyclopropenone (DPC). The source is a woman aged 18-35 years with alopecia areata. Some clones in this sample may be carry-over from other donors' samples.

The chain couples TRBV12-5 to TRBJ2-2; a possible D gene is TRBD1 (6 bases). V was clipped by 10 bases and J by 5 bases, with 14 bases between them. Germline-derived CDR1 and CDR2 are LGHNT and FRNRAP. The length of the CDR3 is 13 residues. The CDR3 reads CATPPGVTGELFF. CDR3 nucleotide sequence: TGTGCTACTCCCCCAGGGGTTACCGGGGAGCTGTTTTTT. The full variable domain, with the rest looked up from reference TRBV12-5 and TRBJ2-2, is DARVTQTPRHKVTEMGQEVTMRCQPILGHNTVFWYRQTMMQGLELLAYFRNRAPLDDSGMPKDRFSAEMPDATLATLKIQPSEPRDSAVYFCATPPGVTGELFFGEGSRLTVL.

The chain couples TRBV6-2 or TRBV6-3 to TRBJ2-2, with D unclear. Trimming removed 7 bases from V and 3 bases from J, with 3 bases in between. This CDR3 region has 11 residues. Germline V CDR1 and CDR2: MNHEY, SVGEGT. CDR3 DNA sequence: TGTGCCAGCACCTACACCGGGGAGCTGTTTTTT. Protein: CASTYTGELFF.

This clonotype turned up a few times. This chain uses TRBV19 with TRBJ1-5; D unresolved. This CDR3 comprises 13 residues. The ends were cut back, 3 bases at V and 7 bases at J, with 10 bases in the middle. Germline V gene data show CDR1 as LNHDA and CDR2 as SQIVND (reference sequence). The chain's CDR3 is CASSMSRNQPQHF. The CDR3 DNA follows: TGTGCCAGTAGTATGTCCAGGAACCAGCCCCAGCATTTT.

This clonotype has ten or more counts. The rearrangement links TRBV4-3 to TRBJ1-1; D is possibly TRBD1 (5 bases). Trimming cost V 1 base and J 10 bases, with 19 bases left between them. CDR3 length: 15 residues. CDR1 is LGHNA, CDR2 YSLEER, per germline. CDR3 residues: CASSQVVKTVARAFF. CDR3 sequence (DNA): TGCGCCAGCAGCCAAGTGGTAAAGACAGTAGCTCGAGCTTTCTTT.

V usage is TRBV4-3 and J usage is TRBJ2-7, with a weak D call TRBD2 (6 bases). Germline V gene lookup returns CDR1 LGHNA and CDR2 YSLEER. CDR3 length: 15 amino acids. Trimming removed 8 bases at V and 7 bases at J, with 24 bases between. The CDR3 reads CASGRGNEPIREQYF. DNA for the CDR3: TGCGCCAGCGGGCGGGGAAATGAGCCCATTAGAGAGCAGTACTTC.

Only a few counts were recorded for this clonotype. The chain joins TRBV15 to TRBJ1-5; D is unclear. Trimming removed 8 bases at V and 0 bases at J, with 11 bases between. The CDR3 extends over 14 amino acids. Looked up from germline, CDR1 is LNHNV and CDR2 is YYDKDF (reference sequence). The CDR3 DNA follows: TGTGCCACCGGAGGAGCCTATAGCAATCAGCCCCAGCATTTT. Amino acid sequence: CATGGAYSNQPQHF.

This chain links TRBV2 with TRBJ1-2, with TRBD1 matching 11 bases. Germline CDR1 is SNHLY and CDR2 is FYNNEI. The V and J ends lost 5 bases and 7 bases, in that order; junction bases with no gene match: 6. The length of the CDR3 is 14 residues. This CDR3 reads CASSSGTGGFGYTF. In DNA form, the CDR3 reads TGTGCCAGCAGTTCCGGGACAGGGGGTTTTGGCTACACCTTC.

The sample holds many counts of this clonotype. V usage is TRBV11-2 and J usage is TRBJ2-7; D remains unclear. With 5 bases removed from V and 2 bases from J, the gap between germline ends came to 19 bases. Per germline, CDR1 SGHAT and CDR2 FQNNGV. The CDR3 covers 16 residues. This chain's CDR3 is CASSPTAGFRAYEQYF. The DNA for the CDR3 is TGTGCCAGCAGCCCCACGGCAGGATTTAGGGCCTACGAGCAGTACTTC.

Only a few counts were recorded for this clonotype. The chain is built from TRBV29-1 and TRBJ2-7, with D maybe TRBD1 (5 bases). Trimming removed 7 bases at V and 6 bases at J, with 16 bases between. This CDR3 is built from 12 residues. The V gene's germline CDR1 is SQVTM and CDR2 ANQGSEA. CDR3 DNA: TGCAGCGCTGACCATGGAAGGGGCGAGCAGTACTTC. Encoded protein: CSADHGRGEQYF.

This clonotype showed up just a few times. The V and J genes are TRBV7-2 and TRBJ2-4; no definite D call. Trimming shortened V by 6 bases and J by 9 bases, and 12 bases separated the two germline ends. Per germline, CDR1 SGHTA and CDR2 FQGNSA. There are 12 residues in the CDR3. CDR3 in amino acids: CASSPAAAIQYF. CDR3 coding DNA: TGTGCCAGCAGTCCGGCCGCGGCCATTCAGTACTTC.

This clonotype was detected only a few times. The chain links TRBV19 to TRBJ2-2; D gene ambiguous. The V end was cut by 6 bases, the J end by 4 bases, with 15 bases between. Germline V CDR1 and CDR2: LNHDA, SQIVND (reference sequence). This CDR3 comprises 15 residues. CDR3 amino acids: CASSFTTTGTGELFF. The DNA of the CDR3 is TGTGCCAGTAGCTTTACCACCACGGGCACCGGGGAGCTGTTTTTT.

The chain is built from TRBV7-6 and TRBJ2-7; 9 bases match TRBD1. The CDR3 is 15 residues long. With V trimmed by 5 bases and J by 2 bases, 7 bases remained unmatched. Germline-derived CDR1 and CDR2 are SGHVS and FNYEAQ. The CDR3 is CASSIGDRDPYEQYF. CDR3 DNA: TGTGCCAGCAGCATCGGGGACAGGGACCCCTACGAGCAGTACTTC.

This clonotype was detected only a few times. This sequence joins TRBV7-2 and TRBJ2-1, with D uncertain. CDR1 is SGHTA, CDR2 FQGNSA, per germline. V lost 1 base and J 5 bases, leaving 12 bases between the germline ends. This CDR3 contains 15 residues. The CDR3 nucleotides read TGTGCCAGCAGCTTAGATGTTATGTGGGACAATGAGCAGTTCTTC. Residues: CASSLDVMWDNEQFF.

The chain carries TRBV18 and TRBJ2-3; D call uncertain. The ends were cut back, 3 bases at V and 2 bases at J, with 6 bases in the middle. CDR1 is KGHSH, CDR2 LQKENI, per germline. The CDR3 consists of 13 residues. CDR3 coding DNA: TGTGCCAGCTCACCGACGATCACAGATACGCAGTATTTT. It specifies CASSPTITDTQYF.

This clonotype turned up a few times. The chain joins TRBV14 to TRBJ2-4; tentatively, D is TRBD2 (6 bases). V shed 0 bases and J shed 1 base, with 16 bases lying between them. Germline lookup yields CDR1 SGHDN and CDR2 FVKESK. The CDR3 totals 18 residues. The CDR3 nucleotides are TGTGCCAGCAGCCAAGAATGGAGGGGCACCGGGGCCAAAAACATTCAGTACTTC. Its protein is CASSQEWRGTGAKNIQYF.

This rearrangement joins TRBV6-2 or TRBV6-3 to TRBJ2-1; 12 nucleotides align to TRBD2. After removal of 8 bases from V and 13 bases from J, the junction contained 12 bases not matched to a gene. CDR3 size: 14 residues. Per the germline V gene, CDR1 is MNHEY and CDR2 is SVGEGT. The CDR3 loop reads CASALLAGGIGQFF. Here the CDR3 DNA reads TGTGCCAGCGCCCTTCTAGCGGGGGGGATCGGCCAGTTCTTC.

The chain is built from TRBV20-1 and TRBJ1-5; 7 nucleotides match TRBD1. CDR3 length: 15 residues. Germline assignment: CDR1 DFQATT and CDR2 SNEGSKA (reference sequence). The ends lost 0 bases at V and 3 bases at J; junction bases unmatched: 5. The CDR3 reads CSAREPGQNNQPQHF. The CDR3 DNA sequence: TGCAGTGCTAGAGAACCGGGACAGAACAATCAGCCCCAGCATTTT.

Only a few counts were recorded for this clonotype. V is TRBV20-1 and J is TRBJ2-7; no clear D gene. Trimming took off 5 bases at V and 3 bases at J, with 14 bases between the two ends. Per germline, CDR1 DFQATT and CDR2 SNEGSKA (reference sequence). The CDR3 is 13 amino acids. The CDR3 coding sequence is TGCAGTGCTCCTATGGGTCCGGGCTACGAGCAGTACTTC. Translation: CSAPMGPGYEQYF.

This clonotype was detected many times. CDR3 amino acids: CASSETERTDTQYF. CDR3 nucleotide sequence: TGTGCCAGCAGCGAGACGGAGCGGACAGATACGCAGTATTTT. The chain couples TRBV11-1 to TRBJ2-3; D is perhaps TRBD2 (5 bases). CDR1 is SGHAT and CDR2 is FQDESV in the germline V gene (reference sequence). V lost 5 bases to trimming and J lost 3 bases, with 12 bases between them. The CDR3 has 14 amino acids.

This chain connects TRBV7-9 to TRBJ1-3; D gene uncertain. Deletions cut 1 base from V and 4 bases from J, with 2 bases between. The germline CDR1 and CDR2 sequences are SEHNR and FQNEAQ (reference sequence). This CDR3 has 12 amino acids. DNA for the CDR3: TGTGCCAGCAGCTTAGTCGGAAACACCATATATTTT. Translating it yields CASSLVGNTIYF.

This clonotype has ten or more counts. The chain has TRBV28 and TRBJ2-2, with D unclear. The CDR3 loop spans 12 amino acids. V gave up 6 bases and J gave up 4 bases, with 6 bases separating them. In germline, CDR1 is MDHEN, CDR2 SYDVKM. CDR3 nucleotide sequence: TGTGCCAGCAGGAAGAGCACCGGGGAGCTGTTTTTT. Amino acid sequence: CASRKSTGELFF.